This passage covers 24 T cell receptor beta chains from one sample sequenced in a study of CD4+ T cells in melanoma. Libraries were prepared by immunoSEQ multiplex PCR; TCRdb keeps only in-frame clonotypes and omits some of them. This sample yields around 100,000 clones, of which over 80% are seen a single time; around 3.3% belongs to the top ten. The material sequenced was peripheral blood. The receptors were gathered from a human donor with melanoma.

This sequence joins TRBV30 and TRBJ1-4; 7 bases align to TRBD1. Germline CDR1 is GTSNPN and CDR2 is SVGIG (reference sequence). V was clipped by 2 bases and J by 8 bases; unmatched bases: 5. The CDR3 extends over 13 amino acids. CDR3 sequence: CAWSYRGGEKLFF. CDR3 bases: TGTGCCTGGAGTTACAGGGGTGGGGAAAAACTGTTTTTT.

This rearrangement joins TRBV6-5 to TRBJ1-2; no clear D gene. From germline, CDR1 is MNHEY and CDR2 SVGAGI. The CDR3 spans 11 residues. V was clipped by 4 bases and J by 8 bases, with 8 bases between them. CDR3 nucleotides: TGTGCCAGCAGTTCCGGGGTGGGCTACACCTTC. Translated, it gives CASSSGVGYTF.

This clone is a singleton in its sample. The CDR3 sequence is CASKDGLSYNEQFF. CDR3 coding DNA: TGTGCCAGCAAGGACGGACTCTCCTACAATGAGCAGTTCTTC. The rearrangement links TRBV6-5 to TRBJ2-1; possible D gene TRBD2, 5 bases. Trimming took off 7 bases at V and 0 bases at J, with 10 bases between the two ends. Looked up from germline, CDR1 is MNHEY and CDR2 is SVGAGI. There are 14 residues in the CDR3.

The genes are TRBV28 and TRBJ1-5; 9 bases map to TRBD1. The CDR3 is made up of 17 amino acids. In germline, CDR1 is MDHEN, CDR2 SYDVKM. Germline trimming cut 6 bases from V and 2 bases from J; bases unmatched to any gene: 11. This CDR3 is CASSPPDRGGGNQPQHF. The CDR3 DNA reads as TGTGCCAGCAGCCCACCCGACAGGGGGGGCGGCAATCAGCCCCAGCATTTT. Complete variable domain (other parts from reference TRBV28 and TRBJ1-5): DVKVTQSSRYLVKRTGEKVFLECVQDMDHENMFWYRQDPGLGLRLIYFSYDVKMKEKGDIPEGYSVSREKKERFSLILESASTNQTSMYLCASSPPDRGGGNQPQHFGDGTRLSIL.

The chain links TRBV28 to TRBJ2-3, with 10 nucleotides matching TRBD2. V lost 6 bases and J lost 0; bases outside the gene matches: 3. CDR3 length: 15 amino acids. The germline gives CDR1 MDHEN, CDR2 SYDVKM. The chain's CDR3 is CASRTSGPSTDTQYF. In nucleotides, the CDR3 is TGTGCCAGCAGGACTAGCGGGCCTAGCACAGATACGCAGTATTTT.

This clone was counted only a few times. J is TRBJ1-1 and V is TRBV9; the D is unclear. From germline, CDR1 is SGDLS and CDR2 YYNGEE. V was shortened by 0 bases and J by 2 bases, with 5 bases between the two germline ends. This CDR3 comprises 13 residues. The CDR3, as DNA: TGTGCCAGCAGCGTAGACATTAACACTGAAGCTTTCTTT. Translation: CASSVDINTEAFF.

J is TRBJ2-5 and V is TRBV15, with D perhaps matching TRBD1 (6 bases). Germline CDR1 and CDR2: LNHNV and YYDKDF (reference sequence). The ends were cut back, 8 bases at V and 5 bases at J, with 15 bases in the middle. This CDR3 region has 13 residues. The CDR3 loop is CATVRTEGETQYF. The CDR3 DNA reads TGTGCCACCGTTCGGACAGAGGGGGAGACCCAGTACTTC. Complete variable domain (other parts from reference TRBV15 and TRBJ2-5): DAMVIQNPRYQVTQFGKPVTLSCSQTLNHNVMYWYQQKSSQAPKLLFHYYDKDFNNEADTPDNFQSRRPNTSFCFLDIRSPGLGDTAMYLCATVRTEGETQYFGPGTRLLVL.

The chain has TRBV5-4 and TRBJ1-2; 9 positions agree with TRBD1. CDR1 SGHNT and CDR2 YYREEE come from the germline V gene (reference sequence). This CDR3 spans 16 amino acids. With 4 bases clipped from V and 1 base from J, the junction kept 8 bases outside the gene matches. The CDR3 spells CASSGGGTGFNYGYTF. CDR3 DNA sequence: TGTGCCAGCAGCGGAGGGGGGACAGGGTTTAACTATGGCTACACCTTC.

This clone was observed a single time. The chain employs TRBV19 and TRBJ2-7; no definite D call. Germline CDR1 is LNHDA and CDR2 is SQIVND (reference sequence). The CDR3 length is 12 residues. V lost 7 bases and J lost 0, with 7 bases in between. CDR3 in amino acids: CASIETSYEQYF. CDR3 sequence (DNA): TGTGCCAGTATAGAAACCTCCTACGAGCAGTACTTC.

This sequence joins TRBV5-1 and TRBJ2-1, with D perhaps given as TRBD1 or TRBD2 (6 bases each). V gave up 4 bases and J gave up 8 bases, with 19 bases separating them. Germline-derived CDR1 and CDR2 are SGHRS and YFSETQ. The CDR3 totals 15 residues. The chain's CDR3 is CASSKGGTYGDEQFF. The CDR3 coding sequence is TGCGCCAGCAGCAAGGGGGGCACGTATGGCGATGAGCAGTTCTTC.

V and J are TRBV29-1 and TRBJ1-2, with a weak D call TRBD1 (5 bases). The CDR3 totals 13 residues. Trimming took 6 bases from V and 5 from J, leaving 16 bases between them. Germline CDR1 is SQVTM and CDR2 is ANQGSEA. CDR3 residues: CSVVGPMSYGYTF. The CDR3, as DNA: TGCAGCGTCGTGGGACCGATGTCATATGGCTACACCTTC.

The rearrangement joins TRBV19 to TRBJ2-7; D is possibly TRBD1 (6 bases). V was clipped by 5 bases and J by 3 bases, with 17 bases between them. Germline V lookup: CDR1 LNHDA, CDR2 SQIVND (reference sequence). The CDR3 has 15 residues. This CDR3 reads CASSARRGKDYEQYF. The CDR3 coding sequence is TGTGCCAGTAGTGCGCGCAGGGGTAAAGACTACGAGCAGTACTTC.

The rearrangement links TRBV4-2 to TRBJ1-5, with a weak D call TRBD1 (6 bases). The CDR3 length is 13 residues. The germline CDR1 and CDR2 sequences are LGHNA and YNFKEQ. V lost 4 bases, J lost 3 bases, and 7 bases lay in between. The CDR3 DNA reads as TGTGCCAGCAGCCCAGGGGTCAATCAGCCCCAGCATTTT. Residues: CASSPGVNQPQHF.

The V call is TRBV7-2, the J call TRBJ1-4, with D unclear. CDR1 and CDR2 (germline): SGHTA, FQGNSA. Between the trimmed V and J ends, which lost 5 bases and 4 bases, there was a span of 17 bases. This CDR3 is 16 amino acids long. The CDR3 spells CASSPSHGSGNEKLFF. CDR3 nucleotide sequence: TGTGCCAGCAGCCCCTCACACGGTAGCGGTAATGAAAAACTGTTTTTT.

By sample fraction, this clone is medium-sized. The chain is built from TRBV6-6 and TRBJ1-2; TRBD1 is a possible D gene (5 bases). The germline gives CDR1 MNHNY, CDR2 SVGAGI (reference sequence). This CDR3 contains 13 residues. Trimming removed 4 bases at V and 8 bases at J, with 14 bases between. This chain's CDR3 is CASSLTAENGYTF. CDR3 DNA sequence: TGTGCCAGCAGTTTGACAGCCGAGAACGGCTACACCTTC.

This clone has just a few counts. The gene calls are TRBV15 and TRBJ2-1; 10 nucleotides match TRBD2. CDR3 length: 17 amino acids. Germline CDR1 is LNHNV and CDR2 is YYDKDF (reference sequence). After removal of 4 bases from V and 9 bases from J, the junction contained 15 bases not matched to a gene. The CDR3 loop is CATSTLHGLAGVFEQFF. The CDR3 region has the DNA TGTGCCACCAGCACCCTCCATGGGCTAGCGGGAGTCTTTGAGCAGTTCTTC. Using reference TRBV15 and TRBJ2-1 for the parts outside the CDR3, the full variable domain is DAMVIQNPRYQVTQFGKPVTLSCSQTLNHNVMYWYQQKSSQAPKLLFHYYDKDFNNEADTPDNFQSRRPNTSFCFLDIRSPGLGDTAMYLCATSTLHGLAGVFEQFFGPGTRLTVL.

This clone has just a few counts. Within the sample, other DNA sequences also encode this same CDR3. This chain joins TRBV5-1 and TRBJ2-7, with D maybe TRBD1 (6 bases). The CDR3 consists of 13 residues. V was trimmed by 2 bases and J by 3 bases, leaving 9 bases between them. From germline, CDR1 is SGHRS and CDR2 YFSETQ. This chain's CDR3 is CASSFQGNYEQYF. Here the CDR3 DNA reads TGCGCCAGCAGCTTCCAGGGGAACTACGAGCAGTACTTC.

The CDR3 DNA reads as TGTGCCAGCAGAGAAAGAGGGGGGAACACTGAAGCTTTCTTT. Its protein product is CASRERGGNTEAFF. The V gene is TRBV5-4, the J gene TRBJ1-1; D possibly corresponds to TRBD1 (6 bases). The V gene lost 5 bases and the J gene lost 1 base, with 12 bases spanning the gap. Germline V lookup: CDR1 SGHNT, CDR2 YYREEE (reference sequence). CDR3 length equals 14 residues.

The CDR3 region is CASSQSGTETQETQYF. DNA for the CDR3: TGTGCCAGCAGCCAGTCCGGGACAGAAACTCAAGAGACCCAGTACTTC. This chain connects TRBV4-2 to TRBJ2-5; 7 bases are shared with TRBD1. The CDR3 has 16 amino acids. Germline V gene sequence: CDR1 LGHNA, CDR2 YNFKEQ. J was trimmed by 2 bases and V by 3 bases; bases with no gene match: 9.

V is TRBV11-2 and J is TRBJ2-5; 8 bases align to TRBD1. Germline CDR1 is SGHAT and CDR2 is FQNNGV. J was trimmed by 5 bases and V by 2 bases; bases with no gene match: 7. The CDR3 is 15 amino acids. Here the CDR3 reads CASSLTWTGLETQYF. CDR3 DNA: TGTGCCAGCAGCTTAACGTGGACAGGGTTGGAGACCCAGTACTTC.

The chain recombines TRBV19 with TRBJ1-5, with D unclear. V was clipped by 7 bases and J by 1 base, with 5 bases between them. Germline V gene data show CDR1 as LNHDA and CDR2 as SQIVND (reference sequence). The CDR3 consists of 12 residues. The CDR3 loop reads CASMRSNQPQHF. The CDR3 DNA reads TGTGCCAGTATGCGGAGCAATCAGCCCCAGCATTTT.

The rearrangement uses TRBV6-1 and TRBJ1-1, with TRBD1 identical over 10 bases. Per the germline V gene, CDR1 is MNHNS and CDR2 is SASEGT. Trimming removed 7 bases from V and 4 bases from J; junction bases left unmatched: 9. The CDR3 extends over 15 amino acids. CDR3 protein: CASIPWTGGSTEAFF. CDR3 bases: TGTGCCAGCATCCCTTGGACAGGGGGGAGCACTGAAGCTTTCTTT.

This clone has a handful of counts. This rearrangement joins TRBV5-8 to TRBJ1-5; D remains ambiguous. CDR3 length equals 13 residues. V gave up 0 bases and J gave up 10 bases, with 11 bases separating them. Germline assignment: CDR1 SGHTS and CDR2 YDEGEE. CDR3 region: CASSLVILGPQHF. In DNA form, the CDR3 reads TGTGCCAGCAGCTTGGTCATACTAGGCCCCCAGCATTTT.

As to this clone: An end of the junction does not agree with germline; a read error may underlie this. The chain employs TRBV7-2 and TRBJ2-1, with a weak D call TRBD2 (5 bases). The CDR3 has 12 residues. Germline CDR1 and CDR2: SGHTA and FQGNSA. The DNA of the CDR3 is TGTGCCAGCAGCTTAGTTGATGCGGGTCTAGTCTTC. This translates into CASSLVDAGLVF.